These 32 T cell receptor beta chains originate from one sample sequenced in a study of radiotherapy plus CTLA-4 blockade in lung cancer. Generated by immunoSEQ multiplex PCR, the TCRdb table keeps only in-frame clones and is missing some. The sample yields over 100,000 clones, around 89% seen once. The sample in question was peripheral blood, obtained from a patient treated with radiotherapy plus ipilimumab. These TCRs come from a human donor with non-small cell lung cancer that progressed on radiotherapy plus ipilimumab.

The CDR3 region has the DNA TGTGCCAGCAGCTCCCAGAGGGGAACCGGGGAGCTGTTTTTT. Amino acids: CASSSQRGTGELFF. V usage is TRBV7-3 and J usage is TRBJ2-2; D might be TRBD1 or TRBD2, each matching 5 bases. V dropped 4 bases and J dropped 5 bases, with 11 bases sitting between them. Germline CDR1 SGHTA, CDR2 FQGTGA. This CDR3 contains 14 residues.

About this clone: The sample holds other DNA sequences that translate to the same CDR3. DNA for the CDR3: TGTGCCAGCAGCTTAGATCGGGACTATGGCTACACCTTC. This codes for CASSLDRDYGYTF. The chain links TRBV11-2 to TRBJ1-2; no clear D gene. The CDR3 consists of 13 residues. Trimming removed 0 bases at V and 3 bases at J, with 5 bases between. Germline lookup yields CDR1 SGHAT and CDR2 FQNNGV.

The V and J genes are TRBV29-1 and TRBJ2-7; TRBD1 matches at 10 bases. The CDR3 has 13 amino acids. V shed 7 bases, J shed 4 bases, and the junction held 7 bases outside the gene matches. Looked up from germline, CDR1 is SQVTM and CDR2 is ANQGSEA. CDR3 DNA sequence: TGCAGCGCGAGACCGGGACAGGGGTACGAGCAGTACTTC. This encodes CSARPGQGYEQYF.

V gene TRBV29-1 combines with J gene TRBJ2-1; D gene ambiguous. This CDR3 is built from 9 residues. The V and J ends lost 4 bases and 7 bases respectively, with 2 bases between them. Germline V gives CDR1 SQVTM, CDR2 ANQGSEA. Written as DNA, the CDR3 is TGCAGCGTTGCGAATGAGCAGTTCTTC. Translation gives CSVANEQFF.

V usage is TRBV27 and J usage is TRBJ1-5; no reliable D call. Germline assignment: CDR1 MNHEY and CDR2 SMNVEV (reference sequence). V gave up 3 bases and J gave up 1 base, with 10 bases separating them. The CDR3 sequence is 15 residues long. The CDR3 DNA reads TGTGCCAGCAGTTTTACGGGCGCGAGCAATCAGCCCCAGCATTTT. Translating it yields CASSFTGASNQPQHF.

CDR3 amino acids: CASSQLSGRGYEQYF. CDR3 sequence (DNA): TGTGCCAGCAGCCAACTTAGCGGGAGAGGATACGAGCAGTACTTC. This sequence joins TRBV7-6 and TRBJ2-7; 9 nucleotides align to TRBD2. In germline, CDR1 is SGHVS, CDR2 FNYEAQ. The V gene end was trimmed by 5 bases and the J gene end by 4 bases; junction bases not matched to a gene: 9. This CDR3 spans 15 amino acids. The complete variable domain, with remaining parts taken from reference TRBV7-6 and TRBJ2-7, reads GAGVSQSPRYKVTKRGQDVALRCDPISGHVSLYWYRQALGQGPEFLTYFNYEAQQDKSGLPNDRFSAERPEGSISTLTIQRTEQRDSAMYRCASSQLSGRGYEQYFGPGTRLTVT.

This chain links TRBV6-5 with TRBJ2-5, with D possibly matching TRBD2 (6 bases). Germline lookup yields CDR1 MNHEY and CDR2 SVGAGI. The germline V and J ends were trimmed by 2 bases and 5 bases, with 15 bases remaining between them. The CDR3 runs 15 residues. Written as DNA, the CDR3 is TGTGCCAGCAGTTACGGGACGCATGGGAGGGAGACCCAGTACTTC. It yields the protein CASSYGTHGRETQYF.

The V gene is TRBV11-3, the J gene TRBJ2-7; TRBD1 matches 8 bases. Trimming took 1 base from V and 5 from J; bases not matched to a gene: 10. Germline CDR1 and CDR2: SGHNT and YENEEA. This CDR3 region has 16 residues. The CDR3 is CASSLGRRQGIDEQYF. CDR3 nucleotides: TGTGCCAGCAGCTTAGGAAGGCGACAGGGGATAGACGAGCAGTACTTC.

The chain's CDR3 is CASSKQAGELFF. The CDR3 DNA reads as TGTGCCAGTAGTAAGCAAGCCGGGGAGCTGTTTTTT. The V gene is TRBV19, the J gene TRBJ2-2, with D hard to call. Per germline, CDR1 LNHDA and CDR2 SQIVND (reference sequence). This CDR3 has 12 residues. The germline V and J ends were trimmed by 4 bases and 6 bases, with 6 bases remaining between them.

DNA for the CDR3: TGCGCCAGCAGCTTGGGACTAGTGACAAACACCGGGGAGCTGTTTTTT. Its protein product is CASSLGLVTNTGELFF. The V call is TRBV5-1, the J call TRBJ2-2; tentatively, D is TRBD2 (6 bases). Germline lookup yields CDR1 SGHRS and CDR2 YFSETQ. This CDR3 is built from 16 residues. V dropped 0 bases and J dropped 2 bases, with 11 bases sitting between them.

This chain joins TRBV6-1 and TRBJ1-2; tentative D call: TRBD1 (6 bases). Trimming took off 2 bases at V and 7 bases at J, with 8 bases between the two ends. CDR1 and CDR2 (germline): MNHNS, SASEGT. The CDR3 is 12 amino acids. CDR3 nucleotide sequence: TGTGCCAGCAGTGAATCAGGGGTTGGCTACACCTTC. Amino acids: CASSESGVGYTF.

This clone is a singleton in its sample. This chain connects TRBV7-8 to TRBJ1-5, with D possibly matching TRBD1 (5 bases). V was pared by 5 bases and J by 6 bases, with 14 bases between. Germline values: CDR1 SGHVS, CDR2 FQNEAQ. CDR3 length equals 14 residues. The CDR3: CASSEAGTGQPQHF. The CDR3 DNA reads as TGTGCCAGCAGCGAGGCCGGGACCGGTCAGCCCCAGCATTTT.

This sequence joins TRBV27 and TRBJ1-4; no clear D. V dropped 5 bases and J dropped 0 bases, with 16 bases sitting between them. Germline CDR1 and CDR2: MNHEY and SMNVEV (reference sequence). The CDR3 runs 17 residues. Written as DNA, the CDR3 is TGTGCCAGCAGTCAATTGGGTAGGGCCGCAACTAATGAAAAACTGTTTTTT. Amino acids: CASSQLGRAATNEKLFF. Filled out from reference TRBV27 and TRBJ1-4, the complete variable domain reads EAQVTQNPRYLITVTGKKLTVTCSQNMNHEYMSWYRQDPGLGLRQIYYSMNVEVTDKGDVPEGYKVSRKEKRNFPLILESPSPNQTSLYFCASSQLGRAATNEKLFFGSGTQLSVL.

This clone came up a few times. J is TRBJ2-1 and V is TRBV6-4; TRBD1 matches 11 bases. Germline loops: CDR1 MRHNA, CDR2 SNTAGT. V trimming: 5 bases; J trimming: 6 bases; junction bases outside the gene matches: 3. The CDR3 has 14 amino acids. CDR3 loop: CASSRGTGGNEQFF. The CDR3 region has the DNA TGTGCCAGCAGTAGGGGGACAGGGGGCAATGAGCAGTTCTTC.

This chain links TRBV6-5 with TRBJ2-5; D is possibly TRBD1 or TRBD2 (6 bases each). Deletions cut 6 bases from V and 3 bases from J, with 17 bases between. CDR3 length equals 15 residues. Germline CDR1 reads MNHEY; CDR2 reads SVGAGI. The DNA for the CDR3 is TGTGCCAGCAGCCCCCCGGGGGCATTAGAAGAGACCCAGTACTTC. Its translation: CASSPPGALEETQYF.

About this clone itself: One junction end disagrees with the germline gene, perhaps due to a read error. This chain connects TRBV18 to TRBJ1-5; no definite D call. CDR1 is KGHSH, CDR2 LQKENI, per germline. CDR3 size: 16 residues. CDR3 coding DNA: TGTGCCAGCTCCCCACGGGAACTAGTGGACAATCAGCCCCAGCATTTT. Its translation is CASSPRELVDNQPQHF.

The CDR3 is CASSPGTGVDEQFF. The CDR3 DNA sequence: TGCGCCAGCAGCCCGGGGACAGGGGTAGATGAGCAGTTCTTC. The rearrangement links TRBV5-1 to TRBJ2-1, with TRBD1 matching over 10 bases. This CDR3 region has 14 residues. CDR1 SGHRS and CDR2 YFSETQ come from the germline V gene. J was trimmed by 8 bases and V by 4 bases; bases with no gene match: 6. The variable domain in full, completed from reference TRBV5-1 and TRBJ2-1, reads KAGVTQTPRYLIKTRGQQVTLSCSPISGHRSVSWYQQTPGQGLQFLFEYFSETQRNKGNFPGRFSGRQFSNSRSEMNVSTLELGDSALYLCASSPGTGVDEQFFGPGTRLTVL.

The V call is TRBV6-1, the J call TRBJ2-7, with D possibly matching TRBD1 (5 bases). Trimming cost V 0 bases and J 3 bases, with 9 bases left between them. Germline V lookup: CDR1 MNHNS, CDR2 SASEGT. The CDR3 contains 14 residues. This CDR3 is CASSEAVTDYEQYF. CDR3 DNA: TGTGCCAGCAGTGAAGCGGTGACAGACTACGAGCAGTACTTC.

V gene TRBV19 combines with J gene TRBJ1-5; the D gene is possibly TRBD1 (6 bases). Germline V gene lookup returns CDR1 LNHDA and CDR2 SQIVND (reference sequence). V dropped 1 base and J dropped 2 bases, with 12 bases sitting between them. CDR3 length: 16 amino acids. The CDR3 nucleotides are TGTGCCAGTAGTATAGGGTTGGGGGCGGGCAATCAGCCCCAGCATTTT. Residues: CASSIGLGAGNQPQHF.

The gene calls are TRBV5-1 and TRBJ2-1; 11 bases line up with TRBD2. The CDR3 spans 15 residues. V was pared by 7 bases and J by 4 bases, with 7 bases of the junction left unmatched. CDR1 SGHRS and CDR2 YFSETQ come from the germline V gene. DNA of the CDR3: TGCGCCAGCCGCCTGGGACTAGCGGTTTACAATGAGCAGTTCTTC. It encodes CASRLGLAVYNEQFF.

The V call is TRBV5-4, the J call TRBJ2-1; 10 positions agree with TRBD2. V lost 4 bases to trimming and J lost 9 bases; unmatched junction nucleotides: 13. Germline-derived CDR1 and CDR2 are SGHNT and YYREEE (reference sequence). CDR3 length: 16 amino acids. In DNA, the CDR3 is TGTGCCAGCAGCCGACCCCCGAGGACTAGCGGCGCTGAGCAGTTCTTC. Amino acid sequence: CASSRPPRTSGAEQFF.

The CDR3 DNA is TGTGCCAGTCGGGACAGGGGGTCTCTCTACGAGCAGTACTTC. This gives the protein CASRDRGSLYEQYF. The gene calls are TRBV2 and TRBJ2-7, with 11 bases aligning to TRBD1. Germline V gives CDR1 SNHLY, CDR2 FYNNEI. V lost 9 bases to trimming and J lost 3 bases; unmatched junction nucleotides: 7. This CDR3 contains 14 residues.

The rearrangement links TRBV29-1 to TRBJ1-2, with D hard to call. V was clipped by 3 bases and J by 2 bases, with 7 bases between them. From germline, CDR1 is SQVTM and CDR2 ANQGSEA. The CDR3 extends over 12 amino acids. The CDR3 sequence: CSVERTNYGYTF. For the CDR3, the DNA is TGCAGCGTTGAGCGTACGAACTATGGCTACACCTTC.

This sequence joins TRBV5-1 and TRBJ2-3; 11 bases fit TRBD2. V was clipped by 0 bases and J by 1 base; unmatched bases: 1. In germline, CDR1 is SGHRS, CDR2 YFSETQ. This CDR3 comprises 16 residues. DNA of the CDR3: TGCGCCAGCAGCTTGGATAGCGGGAGGGGCACAGATACGCAGTATTTT. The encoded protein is CASSLDSGRGTDTQYF.

The CDR3 spells CASSPLWGVVLGGAFF. DNA of the CDR3: TGTGCCAGCAGCCCCCTGTGGGGGGTGGTCCTAGGGGGAGCTTTCTTT. The chain is built from TRBV7-9 and TRBJ1-1; the D gene is possibly TRBD1 (6 bases). Germline loops: CDR1 SEHNR, CDR2 FQNEAQ (reference sequence). The CDR3 consists of 16 residues. V was cut by 5 bases and J by 10 bases, with 26 bases left in between.

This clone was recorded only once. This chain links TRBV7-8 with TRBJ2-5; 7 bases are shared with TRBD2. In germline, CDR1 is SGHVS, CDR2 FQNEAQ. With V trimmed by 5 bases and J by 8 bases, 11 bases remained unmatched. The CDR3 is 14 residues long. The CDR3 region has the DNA TGTGCCAGCAGCCCGGGTGACCGCGGGGGAACCCAGTACTTC. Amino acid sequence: CASSPGDRGGTQYF.

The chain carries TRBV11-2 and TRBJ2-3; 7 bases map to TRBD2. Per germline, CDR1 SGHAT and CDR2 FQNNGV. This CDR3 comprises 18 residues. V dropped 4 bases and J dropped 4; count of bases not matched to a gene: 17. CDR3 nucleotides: TGTGCCAGCAGCTGGGAGGGCCGGGGTTCCCCGGGGGCAGATACGCAGTATTTT. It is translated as CASSWEGRGSPGADTQYF.

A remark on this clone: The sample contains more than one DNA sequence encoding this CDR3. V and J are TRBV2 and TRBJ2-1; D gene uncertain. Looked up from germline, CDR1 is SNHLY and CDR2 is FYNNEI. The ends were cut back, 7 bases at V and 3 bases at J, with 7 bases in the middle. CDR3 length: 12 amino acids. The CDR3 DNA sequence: TGTGCCAGCACTGGCGACTACAATGAGCAGTTCTTC. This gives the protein CASTGDYNEQFF.

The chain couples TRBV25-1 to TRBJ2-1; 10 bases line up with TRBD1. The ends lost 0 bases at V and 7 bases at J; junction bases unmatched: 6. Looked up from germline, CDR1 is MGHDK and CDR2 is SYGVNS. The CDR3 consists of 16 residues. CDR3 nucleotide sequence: TGTGCCAGCAGTGAATATGGGGGACAGGGGTATAATGAGCAGTTCTTC. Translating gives CASSEYGGQGYNEQFF.

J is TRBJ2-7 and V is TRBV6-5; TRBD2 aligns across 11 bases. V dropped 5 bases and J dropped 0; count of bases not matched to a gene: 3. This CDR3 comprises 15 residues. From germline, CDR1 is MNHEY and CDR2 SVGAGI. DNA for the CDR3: TGTGCCAGCAGTCAAACTAGCGGGGGCTCCTACGAGCAGTACTTC. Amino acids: CASSQTSGGSYEQYF.

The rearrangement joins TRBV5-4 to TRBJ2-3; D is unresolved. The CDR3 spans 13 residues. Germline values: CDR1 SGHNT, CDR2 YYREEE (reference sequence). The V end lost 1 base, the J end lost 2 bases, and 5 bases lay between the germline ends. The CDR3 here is CASSLPNTDTQYF. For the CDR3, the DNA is TGTGCCAGCAGCTTGCCCAACACAGATACGCAGTATTTT.

In DNA form, the CDR3 reads TGTGCCAGCAGCTTAGCGCAACGGGGGACGAACACTGAAGCTTTCTTT. Residues: CASSLAQRGTNTEAFF. The chain uses TRBV7-2 and TRBJ1-1; D is possibly TRBD1 (5 bases). CDR3 length: 16 residues. Trimming pared 0 bases from V and 1 base from J, leaving 12 bases between. Germline CDR1 and CDR2: SGHTA and FQGNSA. The full variable domain, rest sourced from reference TRBV7-2 and TRBJ1-1, is GAGVSQSPSNKVTEKGKDVELRCDPISGHTALYWYRQSLGQGLEFLIYFQGNSAPDKSGLPSDRFSAERTGGSVSTLTIQRTQQEDSAVYLCASSLAQRGTNTEAFFGQGTRLTVV.